This TCR beta chain was sequenced in a study of CD8+ T cells in alopecia areata listed by TCRdb under 2018. Study-level background: Treated patients were enrolled in an open-label pilot trial of oral tofacitinib at 5 to 10 mg twice daily for moderate-to-severe alopecia areata. RNA was obtained with the PAXgene miRNA kit for fixed scalp, the miRNeasy kit for PBMCs, and the RNeasy kit for mouse skin. TCRbeta CDR3 regions were amplified by immunoSEQ multiplex PCR with 35 Vbeta forward and 13 Jbeta reverse primers. Scalp clonality was compared across normal scalp (n=4), patchy alopecia areata scalp (n=8), and alopecia totalis/universalis scalp (n=8). In humans, TCRbeta sequencing was performed on scalp tissue and on sorted CD4+ and CD8+ peripheral blood T cells from healthy controls and from patients with patchy or totalis/universalis alopecia areata. Biopsies were taken from tofacitinib-treated patients at baseline and at 4 and 24 weeks of treatment, and a later scalp biopsy was taken in several of the tofacitinib-treated patients. The study used high-throughput TCRbeta sequencing to examine T cell clonal expansion in alopecia areata, in both the C3H/HeJ mouse model and human patients. Tofacitinib was given for 6 to 18 months, followed by 6 months of follow-up off drug to assess delayed response and recurrence. The full study reports these points: Lesional scalp, especially in alopecia totalis/universalis, showed higher clonality and more expanded CD8+ clones than normal scalp, suggesting antigenic drive. Resident alphabeta T cells in normal human skin are also sequenced, complicating scalp TCR repertoire analysis, unlike mouse skin dominated by gammadelta T cells. TCR sequences shared between patients were less clear than in mice, possibly partly because of HLA diversity in the patient population.

According to the study, the label for this sample's time point signals: baseline before oral tofacitinib. Lesional scalp punch biopsies and peripheral blood were obtained from alopecia areata patients. PBMCs were isolated by density centrifugation and stained for CD3, CD4 and CD8, after which CD4+ and CD8+ T cells were sorted on a FACSAria. V lost 4 bases and J lost 3 bases; the stretch between them is 16 bases long. Reading the germline V gene gives CDR1 LGHNA and CDR2 YSLEER. From cysteine to phenylalanine, the CDR3 is 16 amino acids long. Just the 48-base CDR3 DNA is kept, in frame starting at base 1. Library construction relied on the immunoSEQ multiplex PCR assay. To provide template for TCR sequencing, every sample had RNA extracted and reverse transcribed into cDNA. SuperScript III was used for first-strand cDNA synthesis, primed with a 2:1 mix of oligo-dT and random hexamers. Amplification bias was assessed with a synthetic immune receptor repertoire, and residual bias was removed computationally. The authors' pipeline ran thus. After raw reads were preprocessed to remove errors, the CDR3 was defined following IMGT conventions as running from the conserved cysteine to phenylalanine. Clonality was calculated as 1 minus Shannon entropy normalized by log2 of the number of productive unique TCRs. CD4 or CD8 identity of scalp clones was inferred by cross-referencing scalp TCRbeta sequences with sorted blood CD4 and CD8 repertoires. TCRdb took this table from immuneACCESS and kept in-frame rearrangements with V and J called. Such tables lack part of the clones; where checked against another copy, unresolved V genes explain under half of the gap, and the rest is unexplained. D and trimming come from the DNA, and the V and J calls and clone size come from that table. A total of roughly 200,000 clones appear in this sample, over 55% of them only once. The leading ten clones occupy about 1.7% of the sample.

Comments on this clone: Its cognate antigen has yet to be identified. One base away there is no much larger clone; base qualities are not given.

The chain employs TRBV4-3 and TRBJ2-1; TRBD2 is perhaps the D gene, given 6 matching bases. This sequence originates from a human donor with alopecia areata. Sequences were derived from CD4+ T cells sorted from blood, sampled at week 0. At the DNA level, the sequence is TGCGCCAGCAGCCCATCGGAGGGCCTCTACTACAATGAGCAGTTCTTC. Translated, this is CASSPSEGLYYNEQFF.